Given below is one TCR beta chain in context. The antigen is undetermined. The data were obtained in a study of shared clonotypes between healthy human individuals. Broader study findings: Naive subsets generally exceeded memory subsets in estimated richness. Some clonotypes were shared by all four sorted-subset donors, while others were not shared. The non-shared ones had lower generation probabilities than the shared ones. Between a handful of donors, naive CD4 clonotypes were shared at a level of around 4.9%.

Terminally differentiated effector memory CD45RA+ cells were excluded by CCR7 positive selection of CD45RO-negative cells. V lost 4 bases, J lost 3 bases, and 6 bases stayed unmatched. CDR3 length equals 14 residues. Germline assignment: CDR1 MNHEY and CDR2 SMNVEV (reference sequence). Once extracted for a subset, genomic DNA was divided evenly among several immunoSEQ plates. Profiled with immunoSEQ multiplex PCR; TCRdb holds only in-frame clones, not every one. The profile shows approximately 2,000,000 clones, just over 90% of them singletons. V gene TRBV27 combines with J gene TRBJ2-7, with TRBD1 identical over 7 bases. The specimen sequenced was naive CD8+ T cells from PBMCs. This receptor was taken from a man younger than 35 in good health. Some clones in this sample may be carry-over from other donors' samples. DNA of the CDR3: TGTGCCAGCAGTTCCACAGGGGTTAACTACGAGCAGTACTTC. Residues: CASSSTGVNYEQYF.